This TCR beta chain comes out of a study of cytomegalovirus exposure and HLA in healthy donors. Across the study: In an earlier analysis, approximately 120 million unique TCR beta sequences were found from about 190 million T cells. General study findings and limits: Later analysis suggested most CMV-associated TCR beta chains were HLA-restricted. Within an earlier analysis, most TCR beta V segments proved productive either about 90% or about 30% of the time. Diagnosis of cytomegalovirus status made by the classifier reportedly showed high specificity and sensitivity.

The PCR contained 60 Vbeta and 13 Jbeta primers. Profiling relied on immunoSEQ multiplex PCR, and the TCRdb table lists in-frame clones only, not all of them. Of approximately 150,000 clones in the sample, approximately 90% were seen once. V was pared by 0 bases and J by 0 bases, with 10 bases between. The CDR3 totals 16 residues. From germline, CDR1 is ENHRY and CDR2 SYGVKD. As regards this clone: The antigen is unknown.

Sequences were obtained from PBMCs. The V and J genes are TRBV10-3 and TRBJ2-3, with a weak D call TRBD2 (5 bases). This receptor was obtained from a woman under 40 in good health and CMV-seronegative. CDR3 bases: TGTGCCATCAGTGAGTCGCGGGTCTTTAGCACAGATACGCAGTATTTT. It translates to CAISESRVFSTDTQYF.